One sample yielded the 11 T cell receptor beta chains listed below, sequenced in a study of T cell repertoires in cytomegalovirus infection. TCRdb recomputed calls from the reads with MiXCR, one row per CDR3 protein. The sample holds 450,000 to 600,000 distinct CDR3 sequences; about 42% are singletons and the top ten take roughly two fifths. These receptors are not linked to any known antigen. The starting material was cultured PBMCs, obtained from culture after CMV antigen stimulation. These receptors all come from a human donor in good health (CMV status not recorded). Some clones in this sample may be carry-over from other donors' samples.

The CDR3: CASSFGAAHQPQHF. The CDR3 DNA reads as TGTGCCAGCAGTTTTGGGGCAGCCCATCAGCCCCAGCATTTT. The chain has TRBV27 and TRBJ1-5; TRBD1 is a possible D gene (5 bases). V lost 3 bases to trimming and J lost 5 bases, with 11 bases between them. The CDR3 consists of 14 residues. Germline loops: CDR1 MNHEY, CDR2 SMNVEV (reference sequence).

This clonotype was seen more than once but under ten times. The chain joins TRBV7-2 to TRBJ2-3; 8 bases agree with TRBD2. V shed 4 bases, J shed 2 bases, and the junction held 5 bases outside the gene matches. This CDR3 has 15 amino acids. Looked up from germline, CDR1 is SGHTA and CDR2 is FQGNSA. CDR3: CASSSVAGFTDTQYF. The CDR3 coding sequence is TGTGCCAGCAGCTCCGTAGCGGGGTTCACAGATACGCAGTATTTT.

The rearrangement links TRBV5-5 to TRBJ2-1, with D unclear. Germline CDR1 SGHKS, CDR2 YYEKEE (reference sequence). V lost 1 base and J lost 6, with 11 bases in between. The CDR3 spans 14 residues. DNA of the CDR3: TGTGCCAGCAGCTTGTTAGGCTGGGTCAATGAGCAGTTCTTC. Protein sequence: CASSLLGWVNEQFF. Full variable domain (outside the CDR3, taken from reference TRBV5-5 and TRBJ2-1): DAGVTQSPTHLIKTRGQQVTLRCSPISGHKSVSWYQQVLGQGPQFIFQYYEKEERGRGNFPDRFSARQFPNYSSELNVNALLLGDSALYLCASSLLGWVNEQFFGPGTRLTVL.

This clonotype was recorded a few times. This chain uses TRBV9 with TRBJ2-7; either TRBD1 or TRBD2 may supply D (5 bases each). The V end was cut by 0 bases, the J end by 2 bases, with 12 bases between. Germline V CDR1 and CDR2: SGDLS, YYNGEE. This CDR3 spans 15 amino acids. CDR3 sequence: CASSVGLGDAYEQYF. For the CDR3, the DNA is TGTGCCAGCAGCGTAGGTTTAGGGGACGCCTACGAGCAGTACTTC.

The chain links TRBV6-6 to TRBJ2-3, with D tentatively TRBD2 (5 bases). The CDR3 length is 15 residues. Per germline, CDR1 MNHNY and CDR2 SVGAGI (reference sequence). Trimming took 6 bases from V and 2 from J, leaving 15 bases between them. The CDR3 coding sequence is TGTGCCAGCAGCTACCCGGGCGGGTCCACAGATACGCAGTATTTT. Protein: CASSYPGGSTDTQYF.

This clonotype has just a few counts. The V call is TRBV4-1, the J call TRBJ2-5; tentative D call: TRBD2 (6 bases). The CDR3 consists of 17 residues. The germline V and J ends were trimmed by 0 bases and 0 bases, with 14 bases remaining between them. CDR1 and CDR2 from the germline V gene are MGHRA and YSYEKL. CDR3 DNA: TGCGCCAGCAGCCAAGATCCGGGAGACACCTACCAAGAGACCCAGTACTTC. It translates to CASSQDPGDTYQETQYF.

This clonotype was counted only a few times. This chain links TRBV12-3 or TRBV12-4 with TRBJ1-4, with a possible D match to TRBD1 (5 bases). V was clipped by 5 bases and J by 4 bases, with 17 bases between them. This CDR3 is built from 16 residues. The CDR3 here is CASSLNVVQGNEKLFF. In DNA, the CDR3 is TGTGCCAGCAGTCTCAACGTGGTTCAGGGTAATGAAAAACTGTTTTTT.

The chain is built from TRBV4-3 and TRBJ2-5; 7 bases are shared with TRBD1. The CDR3 length is 18 residues. Germline trimming cut 4 bases from V and 0 bases from J; bases unmatched to any gene: 14. Germline CDR1 reads LGHNA; CDR2 reads YSLEER. In DNA form, the CDR3 reads TGCGCCAGCAGCCGTCAACTGGGGACAGCTGTGTACCAAGAGACCCAGTACTTC. Protein sequence: CASSRQLGTAVYQETQYF.

This clonotype was seen many times. The V gene is TRBV7-3, the J gene TRBJ2-3, with D perhaps being TRBD1 or TRBD2 (5 bases each). With 5 bases removed from V and 5 bases from J, the gap between germline ends came to 14 bases. The CDR3 sequence is 14 residues long. Per germline, CDR1 SGHTA and CDR2 FQGTGA. CDR3 in amino acids: CASSPGTKGDTQYF. As DNA, the CDR3 is TGTGCCAGCAGCCCGGGGACCAAGGGAGATACGCAGTATTTT.

This clonotype occurred many times. The genes are TRBV7-2 and TRBJ1-4; D unclear. The germline V gene has CDR1 SGHTA and CDR2 FQGNSA. Trimming shortened V by 5 bases and J by 4 bases, and 11 bases separated the two germline ends. This CDR3 has 14 residues. This chain's CDR3 is CASSVSGVNEKLFF. CDR3 nucleotide sequence: TGTGCCAGCAGCGTCAGTGGGGTTAATGAAAAACTGTTTTTT. The complete variable domain, with remaining parts taken from reference TRBV7-2 and TRBJ1-4, reads GAGVSQSPSNKVTEKGKDVELRCDPISGHTALYWYRQSLGQGLEFLIYFQGNSAPDKSGLPSDRFSAERTGGSVSTLTIQRTQQEDSAVYLCASSVSGVNEKLFFGSGTQLSVL.

This chain links TRBV23-1 with TRBJ1-5; 8 nucleotides agree with TRBD1. TRBV23-1 qualifies as an ORF whose function is uncertain. This CDR3 spans 15 amino acids. The V gene end was trimmed by 2 bases and the J gene end by 6 bases; junction bases not matched to a gene: 6. The CDR3 protein is CASSQATGVTQPQHF. In nucleotides, the CDR3 is TGCGCCAGCAGTCAAGCGACAGGGGTCACTCAGCCCCAGCATTTT.